Sequencing of this T cell receptor (beta chain) was carried out in a study of T cells in Graves' hyperthyroidism and ophthalmopathy. The V gene's germline CDR1 is LGHNA and CDR2 YSLEER. Trimming shortened V by 6 bases and J by 0 bases, and 6 bases separated the two germline ends. The length of the CDR3 is 13 residues. TCR beta CDR3 region amplification was performed from RNA transcripts. Researchers ran a first-round RT-PCR on the TCR CDR3 using the HTBI primer set. A single record per CDR3 protein comes from TCRdb applying MiXCR to the multiplex PCR reads. The repertoire holds nearly 750,000 distinct CDR3 sequences, with 30% to 40% as singletons. This clonotype was observed a handful of times.

The source is a woman in her forties with Graves' hyperthyroidism. The chain joins TRBV4-3 to TRBJ1-3, with D perhaps matching TRBD1 (5 bases). Input material: blood. As DNA, the CDR3 is TGCGCCAGCAGAGGGACCTCTGGAAACACCATATATTTT. This encodes CASRGTSGNTIYF.